This T cell receptor (beta chain) was identified during a study of T cell repertoires in cytomegalovirus infection. As for this clonotype: The antigen is unknown.

TCRdb reprocessed the reads with MiXCR, giving one entry per CDR3 protein. The data contain about 89,000 distinct CDR3 sequences, approximately 30% of them seen just once; the ten biggest clones take up roughly 70%. Specimen: CD8+ T cells from cultured PBMCs, collected from culture after CMV antigen stimulation. The receptor was derived from a human donor in good health (CMV status not recorded). Some clones in this sample may be carry-over from other donors' samples.

The CDR3 reads CASNLIGASTGELFF. The DNA for the CDR3 is TGTGCCAGCAACCTAATAGGGGCCAGCACCGGGGAGCTGTTTTTT. This rearrangement joins TRBV6-6 to TRBJ2-2; TRBD1 is a possible D gene (5 bases). CDR1 is MNHNY and CDR2 is SVGAGI in the germline V gene (reference sequence). The CDR3 has 15 amino acids. V dropped 7 bases and J dropped 4 bases, with 16 bases sitting between them.